The 27 T cell receptor beta chains in this list originate from one sample, sequenced in a study of CD8 T cells in Susac syndrome. When the RNA was reverse transcribed, random hexamers were used with an input of about 0.45 to 1 ug. TCRdb re-analysed the immunoSEQ multiplex PCR reads in MiXCR, keeping a single row per CDR3 protein. The table records tens of thousands of distinct CDR3 sequences, 93% of them present only once. The sample taken for sequencing was CD4+ T cells from PBMCs. The receptors come from a human donor with Susac syndrome.

V and J are TRBV10-3 and TRBJ1-6; 11 bases map to TRBD1. The V segment lost 4 bases and the J segment 1 base; nucleotides outside the gene matches: 6. The V gene's germline CDR1 is ENHRY and CDR2 SYGVKD. CDR3 length equals 18 residues. CDR3 DNA: TGTGCCATCAGTGCCAGGACAGGGGGCGCTTCCTATAATTCACCCCTCCACTTT. Translated, it gives CAISARTGGASYNSPLHF.

The V call is TRBV5-1, the J call TRBJ2-2, with a possible D match to TRBD1 (6 bases). Germline CDR1 reads SGHRS; CDR2 reads YFSETQ. This CDR3 contains 17 residues. Trimming shortened V by 3 bases and J by 1 base, and 16 bases separated the two germline ends. For the CDR3, the DNA is TGCGCCAGCAGCTATTTAATCCTACAGGGGAACACCGGGGAGCTGTTTTTT. Residues: CASSYLILQGNTGELFF.

The genes are TRBV4-3 and TRBJ2-1, with 12 bases fitting TRBD2. V lost 4 bases and J lost 7; bases outside the gene matches: 8. Germline V gene data show CDR1 as LGHNA and CDR2 as YSLEER. This CDR3 spans 16 amino acids. CDR3 coding DNA: TGCGCCAGCAGCCGCACAACTAGCGGGGGGTTGAATGAGCAGTTCTTC. It is translated as CASSRTTSGGLNEQFF.

V gene TRBV12-5 combines with J gene TRBJ2-2, with 11 bases fitting TRBD1. This CDR3 spans 15 amino acids. Germline V CDR1 and CDR2: LGHNT, FRNRAP. The J segment lost 5 bases and the V segment lost 6 bases, leaving 5 bases of the junction unmatched. The CDR3 nucleotides read TGTGCTAGTGGCCCCGGACAGGGGGCTACCGGGGAGCTGTTTTTT. It yields the protein CASGPGQGATGELFF.

The CDR3 DNA is TGTGCCAGCTCCCGGGGAGGCTATGGCTATGGCTACACCTTC. Protein: CASSRGGYGYGYTF. The chain recombines TRBV2 with TRBJ1-2; D not resolved. V was trimmed by 8 bases and J by 4 bases, leaving 17 bases between them. The CDR3 spans 14 residues. The V gene's germline CDR1 is SNHLY and CDR2 FYNNEI. The variable domain in full, completed from reference TRBV2 and TRBJ1-2, reads EPEVTQTPSHQVTQMGQEVILRCVPISNHLYFYWYRQILGQKVEFLVSFYNNEISEKSEIFDDQFSVERPDGSNFTLKIRSTKLEDSAMYFCASSRGGYGYGYTFGSGTRLTVV.

The chain is built from TRBV9 and TRBJ1-2, with D maybe TRBD1 (5 bases). Trimming cost V 7 bases and J 4 bases, with 11 bases left between them. The CDR3 is 12 amino acids. Germline CDR1 is SGDLS and CDR2 is YYNGEE. The CDR3 reads CASSRGTYGYTF. CDR3 coding DNA: TGTGCCAGCTCGCGGGGGACCTATGGCTACACCTTC.

V usage is TRBV18 and J usage is TRBJ1-4; D not resolved. With 3 bases removed from V and 4 bases from J, the gap between germline ends came to 6 bases. Germline CDR1 reads KGHSH; CDR2 reads LQKENI. There are 13 residues in the CDR3. CDR3 sequence: CASSPQVNEKLFF. For the CDR3, the DNA is TGTGCCAGCTCACCTCAGGTTAATGAAAAACTGTTTTTT. Variable domain in full (rest from reference TRBV18 and TRBJ1-4): NAGVMQNPRHLVRRRGQEARLRCSPMKGHSHVYWYRQLPEEGLKFMVYLQKENIIDESGMPKERFSAEFPKEGPSILRIQQVVRGDSAAYFCASSPQVNEKLFFGSGTQLSVL.

This chain links TRBV5-1 with TRBJ1-1; D gene uncertain. The germline gives CDR1 SGHRS, CDR2 YFSETQ. The CDR3 totals 15 residues. The ends were cut back, 0 bases at V and 1 base at J, with 10 bases in the middle. The CDR3 DNA reads as TGCGCCAGCAGCTTGGTACCGGAAAAGAACACTGAAGCTTTCTTT. This codes for CASSLVPEKNTEAFF.

The rearrangement joins TRBV19 to TRBJ1-2, with a weak D call TRBD1 (5 bases). The CDR3 has 14 amino acids. V was pared by 5 bases and J by 4 bases, with 14 bases between. In germline, CDR1 is LNHDA, CDR2 SQIVND (reference sequence). Here the CDR3 DNA reads TGTGCCAGTAGTGGGGCACCGCGGGGCTATGGCTACACCTTC. The encoded protein is CASSGAPRGYGYTF.

The V gene is TRBV11-2, the J gene TRBJ2-7; 8 nucleotides agree with TRBD2. V lost 3 bases to trimming and J lost 0 bases; unmatched junction nucleotides: 13. Germline V lookup: CDR1 SGHAT, CDR2 FQNNGV. The CDR3 length is 18 residues. The CDR3 reads CASSFFPSGGRSSYEQYF. As DNA, the CDR3 is TGTGCCAGCAGCTTTTTCCCGAGCGGGGGCCGAAGCTCCTACGAGCAGTACTTC.

The V and J genes are TRBV9 and TRBJ2-3, with 7 bases identical to TRBD1. J lost 4 bases, V lost 7 bases, and 15 bases had no gene match. This CDR3 contains 16 residues. Germline V CDR1 and CDR2: SGDLS, YYNGEE. CDR3 nucleotide sequence: TGTGCCAGCGGTCGACAGGGTTGGGCAGACCCAGATACGCAGTATTTT. Protein sequence: CASGRQGWADPDTQYF.

The rearrangement joins TRBV7-8 to TRBJ1-1; the match to TRBD1 covers 7 bases. CDR3 length: 15 residues. Germline values: CDR1 SGHVS, CDR2 FQNEAQ. Trimming took 1 base from V and 6 from J; bases not matched to a gene: 8. In nucleotides, the CDR3 is TGTGCCAGCAGCTTAGATGGACAGGTGGCCGCTGAAGCTTTCTTT. The encoded protein is CASSLDGQVAAEAFF.

This clonotype was recorded only once. In DNA form, the CDR3 reads TGTGCCAGCAGTCGAACAGGGGGCGGCCAGCCCCAGCATTTT. Amino acids: CASSRTGGGQPQHF. The rearrangement joins TRBV28 to TRBJ1-5; 9 bases match TRBD1. Germline CDR1 is MDHEN and CDR2 is SYDVKM. The CDR3 is 14 residues long. V shed 5 bases, J shed 7 bases, and the junction held 6 bases outside the gene matches.

This sequence joins TRBV28 and TRBJ2-7, with a tentative D call TRBD1 (6 bases). Trimming removed 3 bases from V and 7 bases from J, with 19 bases in between. The CDR3 sequence is 15 residues long. Germline V gene sequence: CDR1 MDHEN, CDR2 SYDVKM. The CDR3 DNA is TGTGCCAGCAGTTTCACTGGGACACGGGTTGAGGAGCAGTACTTC. Protein: CASSFTGTRVEEQYF.

This chain connects TRBV7-2 to TRBJ1-1; tentative D call: TRBD1 (6 bases). The V end lost 4 bases, the J end lost 1 base, and 19 bases lay between the germline ends. The CDR3 contains 17 residues. Germline CDR1 reads SGHTA; CDR2 reads FQGNSA. CDR3 in amino acids: CASSSGQRGVGNTEAFF. CDR3 bases: TGTGCCAGCAGCTCCGGACAGCGGGGAGTTGGGAACACTGAAGCTTTCTTT.

The chain employs TRBV5-4 and TRBJ1-1; D unclear. The germline gives CDR1 SGHNT, CDR2 YYREEE (reference sequence). Trimming left V 2 bases short and J 5 bases short, with 16 bases between. CDR3 length: 15 amino acids. The CDR3 sequence: CASSFSGFRETEAFF. As DNA, the CDR3 is TGTGCCAGCAGCTTTTCGGGGTTCCGCGAGACTGAAGCTTTCTTT.

The gene calls are TRBV5-1 and TRBJ1-1; TRBD1 agrees at 7 bases. The germline V gene has CDR1 SGHRS and CDR2 YFSETQ. V lost 2 bases to trimming and J lost 5 bases; unmatched junction nucleotides: 9. CDR3 length: 15 amino acids. For the CDR3, the DNA is TGCGCCAGCAGCTTCGAGCCAGGGGGAGGTACTGAAGCTTTCTTT. Its translation is CASSFEPGGGTEAFF.

The rearrangement links TRBV6-6 to TRBJ2-7, with D perhaps TRBD2 (5 bases). The CDR3 contains 13 residues. Germline V gene data show CDR1 as MNHNY and CDR2 as SVGAGI (reference sequence). V lost 4 bases and J 1 base, leaving 8 bases between the germline ends. The CDR3, as DNA: TGTGCCAGCAGTTTGAGGGAATCCTACGAGCAGTACTTC. This sequence encodes CASSLRESYEQYF.

The chain links TRBV7-9 to TRBJ2-7; 7 nucleotides match TRBD1. From germline, CDR1 is SEHNR and CDR2 FQNEAQ (reference sequence). J was trimmed by 10 bases and V by 3 bases; bases with no gene match: 6. This CDR3 is built from 12 residues. The CDR3 loop reads CASSFFRDSQYF. In DNA, the CDR3 is TGTGCCAGCAGCTTTTTTCGGGACAGCCAGTACTTC. Filled out from reference TRBV7-9 and TRBJ2-7, the complete variable domain reads DTGVSQNPRHKITKRGQNVTFRCDPISEHNRLYWYRQTLGQGPEFLTYFQNEAQLEKSRLLSDRFSAERPKGSFSTLEIQRTEQGDSAMYLCASSFFRDSQYFGPGTRLTVT.

The rearrangement links TRBV7-2 to TRBJ2-7; D ambiguous. Germline-derived CDR1 and CDR2 are SGHTA and FQGNSA. Trimming took 6 bases from V and 3 from J, leaving 9 bases between them. CDR3 size: 12 residues. CDR3 amino acids: CASSSTNYEQYF. CDR3 nucleotides: TGTGCCAGCAGTTCGACAAACTACGAGCAGTACTTC.

The chain links TRBV6-2 or TRBV6-3 to TRBJ2-7, with a possible D match to TRBD2 (5 bases). V was shortened by 0 bases and J by 7 bases, with 19 bases between the two germline ends. The CDR3 extends over 16 amino acids. Germline assignment: CDR1 MNHEY and CDR2 SVGEGT. The DNA of the CDR3 is TGTGCCAGCAGTTACTCGAGAGGGTCTATAGTGGGAGAGCAGTACTTC. The encoded protein is CASSYSRGSIVGEQYF.

The chain uses TRBV2 and TRBJ2-3; D is uncertain. V was trimmed by 4 bases and J by 4 bases, leaving 9 bases between them. Germline loops: CDR1 SNHLY, CDR2 FYNNEI. This CDR3 spans 13 amino acids. DNA of the CDR3: TGTGCCAGCAGTGGTGAAATCGCAGATACGCAGTATTTT. Protein: CASSGEIADTQYF.

The V gene is TRBV6-5, the J gene TRBJ1-6, with a possible D match to TRBD1 (5 bases). The length of the CDR3 is 13 residues. Between the trimmed V and J ends, which lost 4 bases and 14 bases, there was a span of 15 bases. Germline CDR1 MNHEY, CDR2 SVGAGI. CDR3: CASSFGAPGTLHF. CDR3 sequence (DNA): TGTGCCAGCAGTTTCGGGGCCCCGGGTACCCTCCACTTT.

The chain links TRBV19 to TRBJ2-4; D remains unclear. Trimming shortened V by 3 bases and J by 3 bases, and 3 bases separated the two germline ends. This CDR3 has 12 residues. Germline loops: CDR1 LNHDA, CDR2 SQIVND (reference sequence). The CDR3 DNA follows: TGTGCCAGTAGTATCGACAAAAACATTCAGTACTTC. It codes for CASSIDKNIQYF.

The V call is TRBV5-1, the J call TRBJ2-1; 13 bases line up with TRBD2. Germline assignment: CDR1 SGHRS and CDR2 YFSETQ. CDR3 size: 14 residues. The junction had 5 bases not matched to a gene; V was cut back by 5 bases and J by 9 bases. DNA of the CDR3: TGCGCCAGCAGTCCGACTAGCGGGGGGCGTGAGCAGTTCTTC. It yields the protein CASSPTSGGREQFF.

The rearrangement uses TRBV28 and TRBJ2-2, with D hard to call. V was clipped by 4 bases and J by 9 bases, with 12 bases between them. The length of the CDR3 is 13 residues. From germline, CDR1 is MDHEN and CDR2 SYDVKM. The CDR3 nucleotides are TGTGCCAGCAGTTACCAGACCCTTCGGGAGCTGTTTTTT. Translating gives CASSYQTLRELFF.

The chain has TRBV20-1 and TRBJ1-5; 9 nucleotides align to TRBD1. The CDR3 length is 15 residues. The V and J ends lost 4 bases and 4 bases, in that order; junction bases with no gene match: 8. Germline values: CDR1 DFQATT, CDR2 SNEGSKA (reference sequence). The CDR3 sequence is CSATGQGWYNQPQHF. CDR3 DNA sequence: TGCAGTGCTACGGGACAGGGATGGTATAATCAGCCCCAGCATTTT.